The TCR beta chain under discussion was sequenced for a study of T cell repertoires in cytomegalovirus infection. The wider study: CMV epitopes in the study were HLA-C-restricted (recently identified) and HLA-B-restricted (well studied). Carrying CMV and the relevant HLA type showed in public TCR beta signatures. Findings and limits, study-wide: Public TCR beta family frequency separated CMV-and-HLA carriers, including in an independent cohort.

TCRdb itself ran the reads through MiXCR, one entry per CDR3 protein. Counted here are fewer than 200,000 distinct CDR3 sequences, about 20% occurring once; the ten biggest clones make up 25%. In regard to this clonotype: Its antigen remains unknown.

This receptor was identified in a human donor in good health (CMV status not recorded). Some clones in this sample may be carry-over from other donors' samples. The specimen comprised CD8+ T cells from cultured PBMCs, sampled from culture after CMV antigen stimulation.

In nucleotides, the CDR3 is TGTGCCAGCAGTTACGGCGGAGCCCCCCGGGAGCAGTACTTC. Residues: CASSYGGAPREQYF. The chain recombines TRBV6-2 or TRBV6-3 with TRBJ2-7; D ambiguous. Germline CDR1 and CDR2: MNHEY and SVGEGT. The CDR3 totals 14 residues. V lost 2 bases to trimming and J lost 7 bases, with 15 bases between them.